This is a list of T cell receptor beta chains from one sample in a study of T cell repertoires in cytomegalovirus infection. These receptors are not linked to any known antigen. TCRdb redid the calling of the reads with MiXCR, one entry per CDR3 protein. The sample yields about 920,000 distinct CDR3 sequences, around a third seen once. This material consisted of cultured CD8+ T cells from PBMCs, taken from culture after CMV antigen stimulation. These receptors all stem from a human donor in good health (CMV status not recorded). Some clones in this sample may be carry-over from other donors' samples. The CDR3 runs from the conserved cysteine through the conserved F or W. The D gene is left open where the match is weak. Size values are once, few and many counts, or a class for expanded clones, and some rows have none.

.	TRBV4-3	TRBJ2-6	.	TGCACCAGCAGCCAAGAATCTGGGGCCAACGTCCTGACTTTC	CTSSQESGANVLTF
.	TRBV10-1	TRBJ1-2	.	TGCGCCAGCAGCGAAGGAGGGCCCTTCTATGGCTACACCTTC	CASSEGGPFYGYTF
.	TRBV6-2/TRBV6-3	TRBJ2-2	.	TGTGCCAGCAGAACTATTATCTGGGGAGGCACCGGGGAGCTGTTTTTT	CASRTIIWGGTGELFF
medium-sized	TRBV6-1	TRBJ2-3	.	TGTGCCAGCACCGTCCCGGTTGGCACAGATACGCAGTATTTT	CASTVPVGTDTQYF
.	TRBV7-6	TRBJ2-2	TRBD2	TGTGCCAGCAGCACTAGACTAGCATCCGGGGAGCTGTTTTTT	CASSTRLASGELFF
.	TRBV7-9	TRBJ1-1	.	TGTGCCAGCAGCCCACCGGGACCTTTCACTGAAGCTTTCTTT	CASSPPGPFTEAFF
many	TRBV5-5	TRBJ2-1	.	TGTGCCAGCAGCTTGTTAGGGGGGACACTATACAATGAGCAGTTCTTC	CASSLLGGTLYNEQFF
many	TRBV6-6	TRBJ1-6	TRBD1	TGTGCCAGCAGTTACCCTACCCGGGACAGGGGACCCCTCCACTTT	CASSYPTRDRGPLHF
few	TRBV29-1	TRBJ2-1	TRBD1	TGCAGCGCGGGACAGGGGGACTACAATGAGCAGTTCTTC	CSAGQGDYNEQFF
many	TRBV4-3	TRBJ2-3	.	TGCGCCAGCAGCCAAGTTACGGGGGGACACACAGATACGCAGTATTTT	CASSQVTGGHTDTQYF
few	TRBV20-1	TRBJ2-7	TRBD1	TGCAGTGCCGCTACCGGGACAGGGGTGTACGAGCAGTACTTC	CSAATGTGVYEQYF
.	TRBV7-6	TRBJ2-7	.	TGTGCCAGCAGCTTAGTGCGCGACAGGCCCTACGAGCAGTACTTC	CASSLVRDRPYEQYF
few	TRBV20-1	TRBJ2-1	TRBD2	TGCAGTGCTAGTCCGACTAGCGGGGGACACGGGCATGAGCAGTTCTTC	CSASPTSGGHGHEQFF